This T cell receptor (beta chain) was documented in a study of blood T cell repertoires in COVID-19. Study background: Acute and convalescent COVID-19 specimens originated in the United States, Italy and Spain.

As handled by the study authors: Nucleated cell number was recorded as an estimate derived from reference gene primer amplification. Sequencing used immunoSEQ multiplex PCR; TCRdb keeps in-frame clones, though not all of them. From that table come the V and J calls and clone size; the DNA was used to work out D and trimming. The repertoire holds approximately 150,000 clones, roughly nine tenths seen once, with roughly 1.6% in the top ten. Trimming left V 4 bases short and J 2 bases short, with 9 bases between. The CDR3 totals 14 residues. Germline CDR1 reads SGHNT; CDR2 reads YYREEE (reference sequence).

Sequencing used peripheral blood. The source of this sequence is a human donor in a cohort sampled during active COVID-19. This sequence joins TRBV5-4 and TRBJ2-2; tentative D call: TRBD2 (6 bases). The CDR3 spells CASSLTSNTGELFF. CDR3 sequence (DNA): TGTGCCAGCAGCCTGACTAGTAACACCGGGGAGCTGTTTTTT.